These T cell receptor beta chains were read from a single sample in a study of cytomegalovirus exposure and HLA in healthy donors. Produced via immunoSEQ multiplex PCR; TCRdb's table is partial and in-frame only. The repertoire holds fewer than 95,000 clones, with around 85% as singletons. The sample was PBMCs. The source of these receptors is a man aged 35 to 55 in good health and CMV-seropositive. Each CDR3 is given with its conserved first and last residue. Each record gives: V gene, J gene, D gene, clone size, CDR3 protein, CDR3 DNA. D genes are given only for firm matches. The size of a clone is reported for some rows only, either as once, few or many, or as a class for expanded clones.

>TRBV9|TRBJ1-2|NA|NA
CASSPAGSPHGYTF
TGTGCCAGCAGCCCCGCGGGCAGCCCACATGGCTACACCTTC
>TRBV6-1|TRBJ2-7|TRBD1|NA
CASSWDRGREQYF
TGTGCCAGCAGTTGGGACAGGGGGCGCGAGCAGTACTTC
>TRBV30|TRBJ1-1|NA|NA
CAWSPEWSTEAFF
TGTGCCTGGAGTCCCGAATGGAGCACTGAAGCTTTCTTT
>TRBV30|TRBJ1-1|NA|NA
CAWSRTLTTEAFF
TGTGCCTGGAGTAGGACACTTACTACTGAAGCTTTCTTT
>TRBV7-9|TRBJ2-1|NA|NA
CSSSSPQGTINEQFF
TGTTCCAGCAGCTCCCCCCAGGGGACGATAAATGAGCAGTTCTTC
>TRBV7-2|TRBJ2-7|TRBD2|NA
CASSLGLVAYEQYF
TGTGCCAGCAGCTTGGGACTAGTGGCGTACGAGCAGTACTTC
>TRBV4-2|TRBJ2-1|NA|NA
CASSPTLGGFSSYNEQFF
TGTGCCAGCAGCCCAACGCTCGGGGGATTCAGCTCCTACAATGAGCAGTTCTTC
>TRBV30|TRBJ2-7|NA|NA
CASTTGGYEQYF
TGTGCCTCCACGACTGGGGGGTACGAGCAGTACTTC
>TRBV2|TRBJ2-1|NA|NA
CASSLLRDNEQFF
TGTGCCAGCAGTTTACTACGGGACAATGAGCAGTTCTTC
>TRBV11-1|TRBJ2-1|NA|NA
CASSLGYTSYNEQFF
TGTGCCAGCAGCCTCGGGTACACCTCCTACAATGAGCAGTTCTTC
>TRBV10-1|TRBJ1-1|NA|NA
CASSEYMNTEAFF
TGCGCCAGCAGTGAGTACATGAACACTGAAGCTTTCTTT
>TRBV28|TRBJ1-5|NA|few
CASSSAGDRGYSNQPQHF
TGTGCCAGCAGTTCCGCTGGGGATCGGGGATATAGCAATCAGCCCCAGCATTTT
>TRBV11-2|TRBJ2-3|TRBD2|NA
CASSLLAGGTGTGNTQYF
TGTGCCAGCAGCTTGCTAGCGGGAGGGACCGGAACCGGGAATACGCAGTATTTT
>TRBV5-8|TRBJ1-3|NA|NA
CASRTVTGNTIYF
TGTGCCAGCAGAACGGTTACTGGAAACACCATATATTTT
>TRBV2|TRBJ2-1|TRBD1|NA
CASSGQGAVEQFF
TGTGCCAGCAGTGGTCAGGGGGCCGTGGAGCAGTTCTTC
>TRBV6-1|TRBJ1-5|NA|few
CASSVKRGQDQPQHF
TGTGCCAGCAGTGTAAAACGGGGACAAGATCAGCCCCAGCATTTT
>TRBV19|TRBJ1-2|NA|few
CASTLGGYGYTF
TGTGCCAGTACCCTCGGAGGCTATGGCTACACCTTC
>TRBV11-2|TRBJ2-1|NA|NA
CASRSLDRQFF
TGTGCCAGCAGGTCCCTAGATAGGCAGTTCTTC
>TRBV15|TRBJ2-1|TRBD2|NA
CATSRETSGIHGEQFF
TGTGCCACCAGCAGAGAGACTAGCGGGATCCACGGTGAGCAGTTCTTC
>TRBV11-1|TRBJ1-1|TRBD1|NA
CASSVGQGDEAFF
TGTGCCAGCAGCGTTGGACAGGGTGATGAAGCTTTCTTT
>TRBV6-5|TRBJ2-5|NA|NA
CASSPQGGRETQYF
TGTGCCAGCAGCCCCCAGGGGGGCCGGGAGACCCAGTACTTC
>TRBV5-4|TRBJ1-1|NA|NA
CASSPGHNMNTEAFF
TGTGCCAGCAGCCCCGGACACAACATGAACACTGAAGCTTTCTTT
>TRBV6-1|TRBJ1-5|TRBD1|NA
CASNTDRESNQPQHF
TGTGCCAGTAATACGGACAGGGAAAGCAATCAGCCCCAGCATTTT
>TRBV6-5|TRBJ1-5|NA|NA
CASSYGGGGNQPQHF
TGTGCCAGCAGTTACGGGGGGGGCGGCAATCAGCCCCAGCATTTT
>TRBV2|TRBJ2-7|NA|NA
CASISTESSYEQYF
TGTGCCAGCATTTCAACGGAGAGCTCCTACGAGCAGTACTTC
>TRBV18|TRBJ2-5|TRBD2|NA
CASSPLAGGTQETQYF
TGTGCCAGCTCACCATTAGCGGGAGGGACCCAAGAGACCCAGTACTTC
>TRBV11-2|TRBJ2-7|TRBD1|NA
CASSLTLDRDEQYF
TGTGCCAGCAGCTTAACCCTGGACAGGGACGAGCAGTACTTC
>TRBV28|TRBJ2-1|TRBD2|NA
CASIRGTSGSNEQFF
TGTGCCAGCATTAGAGGGACTAGCGGGAGCAATGAGCAGTTCTTC
>TRBV5-8|TRBJ1-6|NA|NA
CASSSWTLPLHF
TGTGCCAGCAGCTCCTGGACTCTACCCCTCCACTTT
>TRBV10-1|TRBJ1-2|TRBD1|NA
CAMPGTGAVGYTF
TGCGCCATGCCCGGGACAGGGGCCGTTGGCTACACCTTC
>TRBV29-1|TRBJ2-3|TRBD1|NA
CSVSDRVSTDTQYF
TGCAGCGTTTCGGACAGGGTTAGCACAGATACGCAGTATTTT
>TRBV2|TRBJ1-1|NA|NA
CASSEGTPNPEAFF
TGTGCCAGCAGTGAGGGCACCCCTAACCCTGAAGCTTTCTTT
>TRBV4-1|TRBJ1-2|NA|few
CASSQVQGEDPNYGYTF
TGCGCCAGCAGCCAAGTGCAAGGGGAGGACCCTAACTATGGCTACACCTTC
>TRBV6-1|TRBJ2-1|NA|NA
CASSERGLSNEQFF
TGTGCCAGCAGTGAAAGGGGCTTGTCCAATGAGCAGTTCTTC
>TRBV6-1|TRBJ1-1|NA|NA
CASSRETAMNTEAFF
TGTGCCAGCAGCCGAGAGACAGCTATGAACACTGAAGCTTTCTTT
>TRBV7-2|TRBJ2-7|TRBD2|NA
CASRVGLAGDEQYF
TGTGCCAGCAGGGTAGGACTAGCGGGAGACGAGCAGTACTTC
>TRBV6-5|TRBJ2-1|NA|NA
CASSRRDNNEQFF
TGTGCCAGCAGCCGCCGTGACAACAATGAGCAGTTCTTC
>TRBV4-1|TRBJ2-7|NA|NA
CASSQGVNRELYEQYF
TGCGCCAGCAGCCAAGGGGTAAACAGGGAACTCTACGAGCAGTACTTC
>TRBV18|TRBJ2-1|TRBD2|NA
CASSPLSGTSGRTYNEQFF
TGTGCCAGCTCACCACTTTCCGGGACTAGCGGGAGGACCTACAATGAGCAGTTCTTC
>TRBV9|TRBJ2-2|TRBD2|NA
CASSVVASGGTGAGELFF
TGTGCCAGCAGCGTAGTGGCTAGCGGGGGCACGGGGGCCGGGGAGCTGTTTTTT
>TRBV27|TRBJ2-2|NA|NA
CASSLSWGVELFF
TGTGCCAGCAGTTTATCGTGGGGGGTGGAGCTGTTTTTT
>TRBV20-1|TRBJ1-1|NA|NA
CSARFNSEAFF
TGCAGTGCTAGGTTTAATTCTGAAGCTTTCTTT
>TRBV7-2|TRBJ1-5|NA|NA
CASSLTRRDQPQHF
TGTGCCAGCAGCTTAACGAGGAGGGATCAGCCCCAGCATTTT
>TRBV6-1|TRBJ2-7|TRBD2|NA
CASGGGDGSNEQYF
TGTGCCAGCGGGGGGGGAGACGGGTCCAACGAGCAGTACTTC
>TRBV7-2|TRBJ1-2|TRBD1|NA
CASSLFGQGLIYGYTF
TGTGCCAGCAGCTTATTTGGACAGGGGTTAATCTATGGCTACACCTTC
>TRBV4-1|TRBJ1-5|NA|NA
CASSQDGLGSQPQHF
TGCGCCAGCAGCCAAGACGGGTTGGGGAGCCAGCCCCAGCATTTT
>TRBV2|TRBJ1-5|TRBD1|NA
CASSGTGGTNQPQHF
TGTGCCAGCAGTGGGACAGGGGGGACCAATCAGCCCCAGCATTTT
>TRBV5-1|TRBJ2-6|TRBD2|NA
CASSYGGSGANVLTF
TGCGCCAGCAGCTACGGGGGGTCAGGGGCCAACGTCCTGACTTTC
>TRBV6-5|TRBJ2-1|TRBD2|NA
CASSPGLAGVQFF
TGTGCCAGCAGCCCGGGACTAGCGGGTGTGCAGTTCTTC
>TRBV6-1|TRBJ2-3|NA|NA
CASSEALSGSYTDTQYF
TGTGCCAGCAGTGAAGCTTTATCCGGGTCCTACACAGATACGCAGTATTTT